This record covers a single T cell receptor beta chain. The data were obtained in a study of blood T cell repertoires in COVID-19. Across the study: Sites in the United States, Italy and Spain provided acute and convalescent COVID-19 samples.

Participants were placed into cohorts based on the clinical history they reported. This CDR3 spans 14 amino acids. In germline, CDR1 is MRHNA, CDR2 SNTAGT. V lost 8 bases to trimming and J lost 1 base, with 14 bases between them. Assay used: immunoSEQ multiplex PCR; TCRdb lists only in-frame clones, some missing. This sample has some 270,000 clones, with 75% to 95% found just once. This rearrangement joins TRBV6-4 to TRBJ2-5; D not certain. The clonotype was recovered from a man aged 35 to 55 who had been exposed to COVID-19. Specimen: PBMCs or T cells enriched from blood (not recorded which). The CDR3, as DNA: TGTGCCAGCCGCGGTGATCTAACCCAAGAGACCCAGTACTTC. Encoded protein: CASRGDLTQETQYF.